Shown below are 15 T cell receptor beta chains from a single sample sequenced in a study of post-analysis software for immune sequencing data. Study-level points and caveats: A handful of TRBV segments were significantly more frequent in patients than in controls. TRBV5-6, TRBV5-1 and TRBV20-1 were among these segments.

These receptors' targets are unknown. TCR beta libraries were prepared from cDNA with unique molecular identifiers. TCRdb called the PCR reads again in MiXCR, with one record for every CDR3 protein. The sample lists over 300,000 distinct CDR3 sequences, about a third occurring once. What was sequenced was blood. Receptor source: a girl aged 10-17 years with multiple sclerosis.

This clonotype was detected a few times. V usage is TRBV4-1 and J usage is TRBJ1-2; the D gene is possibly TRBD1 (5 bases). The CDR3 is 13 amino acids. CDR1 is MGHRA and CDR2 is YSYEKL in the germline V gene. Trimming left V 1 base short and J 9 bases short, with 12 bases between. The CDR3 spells CASSQAWGSRYTF. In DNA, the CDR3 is TGCGCCAGCAGCCAAGCTTGGGGCAGTCGCTACACCTTC.

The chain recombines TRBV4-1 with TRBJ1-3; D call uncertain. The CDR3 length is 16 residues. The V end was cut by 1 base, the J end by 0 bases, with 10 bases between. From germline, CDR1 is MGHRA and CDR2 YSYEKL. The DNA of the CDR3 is TGCGCCAGCAGCCAAGCCCCTATTAGCTCTGGAAACACCATATATTTT. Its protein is CASSQAPISSGNTIYF.

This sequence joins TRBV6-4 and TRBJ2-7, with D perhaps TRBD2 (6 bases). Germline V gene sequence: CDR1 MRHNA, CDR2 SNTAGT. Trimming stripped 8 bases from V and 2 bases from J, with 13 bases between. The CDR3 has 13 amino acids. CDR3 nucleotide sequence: TGTGCCAGCTACGGACGGGGGACCTACGAGCAGTACTTC. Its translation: CASYGRGTYEQYF.

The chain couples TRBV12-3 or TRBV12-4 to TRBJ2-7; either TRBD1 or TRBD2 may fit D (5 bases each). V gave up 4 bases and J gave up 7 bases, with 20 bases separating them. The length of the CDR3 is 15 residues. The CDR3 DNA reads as TGTGCCAGCAGTTCCGGGACCCCTCTGCCGGGGGAGCAGTACTTC. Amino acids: CASSSGTPLPGEQYF.

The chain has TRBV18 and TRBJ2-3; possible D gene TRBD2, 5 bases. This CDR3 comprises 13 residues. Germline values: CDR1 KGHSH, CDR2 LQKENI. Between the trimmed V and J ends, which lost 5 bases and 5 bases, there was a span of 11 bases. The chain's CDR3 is CASSSASLDTQYF. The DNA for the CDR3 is TGTGCCAGCTCATCGGCTAGCCTAGATACGCAGTATTTT.

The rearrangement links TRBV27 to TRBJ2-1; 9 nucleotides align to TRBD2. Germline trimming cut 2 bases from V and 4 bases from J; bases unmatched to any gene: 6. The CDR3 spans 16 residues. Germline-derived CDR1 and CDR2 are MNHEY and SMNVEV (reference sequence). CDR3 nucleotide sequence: TGTGCCAGCAGTTTACGGCGGGGGGGCCAATACAATGAGCAGTTCTTC. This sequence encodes CASSLRRGGQYNEQFF.

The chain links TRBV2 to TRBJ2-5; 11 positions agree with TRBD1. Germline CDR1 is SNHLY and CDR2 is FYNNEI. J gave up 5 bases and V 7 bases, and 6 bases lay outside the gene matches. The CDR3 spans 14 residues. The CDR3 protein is CASKDRGLGETQYF. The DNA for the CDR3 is TGTGCCAGCAAGGACAGGGGGCTTGGCGAGACCCAGTACTTC.

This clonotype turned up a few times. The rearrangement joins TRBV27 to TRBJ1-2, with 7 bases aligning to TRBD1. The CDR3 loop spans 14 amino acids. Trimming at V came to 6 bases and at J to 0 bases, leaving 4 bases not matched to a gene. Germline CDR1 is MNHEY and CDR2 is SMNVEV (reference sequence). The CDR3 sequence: CASRGQRTNYGYTF. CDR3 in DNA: TGTGCCAGCAGGGGACAGAGGACTAACTATGGCTACACCTTC.

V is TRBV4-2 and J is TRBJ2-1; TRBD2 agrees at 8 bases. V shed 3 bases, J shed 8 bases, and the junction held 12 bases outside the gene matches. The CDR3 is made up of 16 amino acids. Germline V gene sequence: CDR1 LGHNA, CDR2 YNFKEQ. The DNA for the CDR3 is TGTGCCAGCAGCCACTTCGGGACTAGAAGGAACCATGAGCAGTTCTTC. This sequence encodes CASSHFGTRRNHEQFF.

The CDR3 coding sequence is TGTGCCAGCAGCCAAGCTGGGGCTTACAATGAGCAGTTCTTC. Translated, it gives CASSQAGAYNEQFF. The genes are TRBV3-1 and TRBJ2-1; D is perhaps TRBD1 (5 bases). Trimming left V 1 base short and J 4 bases short, with 8 bases between. Germline CDR1 and CDR2: LGHDT and YNNKEL (reference sequence). The CDR3 is 14 amino acids.

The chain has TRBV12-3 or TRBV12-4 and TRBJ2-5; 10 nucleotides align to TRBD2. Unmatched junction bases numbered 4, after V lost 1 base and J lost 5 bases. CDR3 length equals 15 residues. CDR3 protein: CASSLGSGGAETQYF. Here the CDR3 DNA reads TGTGCCAGCAGTTTAGGAAGCGGGGGGGCGGAGACCCAGTACTTC.

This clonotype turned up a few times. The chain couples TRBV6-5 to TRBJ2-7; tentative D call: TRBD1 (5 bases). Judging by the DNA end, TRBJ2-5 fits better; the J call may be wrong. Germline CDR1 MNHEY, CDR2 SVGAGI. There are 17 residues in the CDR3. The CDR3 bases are TGTGCCAGCAGTTACTCAGGGGATGTTCCCCCTTGGGAGACCCAGTACTTC. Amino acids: CASSYSGDVPPWETQYF.

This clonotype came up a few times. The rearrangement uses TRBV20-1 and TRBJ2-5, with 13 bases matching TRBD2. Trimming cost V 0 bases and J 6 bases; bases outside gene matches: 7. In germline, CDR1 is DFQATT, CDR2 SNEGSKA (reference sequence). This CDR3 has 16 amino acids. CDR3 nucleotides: TGCAGTGCTAGAGATCGGGGACTAGCGGGGATCAAGACCCAGTACTTC. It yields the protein CSARDRGLAGIKTQYF.

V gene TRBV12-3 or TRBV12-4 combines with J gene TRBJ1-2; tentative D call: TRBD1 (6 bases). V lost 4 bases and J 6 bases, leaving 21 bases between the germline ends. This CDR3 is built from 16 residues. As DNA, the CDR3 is TGTGCCAGCAGTTCCTGGCCGGGGGGCGCCAACCATGGCTACACCTTC. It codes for CASSSWPGGANHGYTF.

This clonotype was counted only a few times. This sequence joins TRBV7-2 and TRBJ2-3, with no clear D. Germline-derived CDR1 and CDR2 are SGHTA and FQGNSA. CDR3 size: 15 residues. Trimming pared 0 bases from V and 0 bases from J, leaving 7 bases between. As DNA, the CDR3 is TGTGCCAGCAGCTTAGCGGGGTATAGCACAGATACGCAGTATTTT. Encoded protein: CASSLAGYSTDTQYF.